A single sample is the source of the 9 T cell receptor beta chains below, sequenced in a study of blood T cell repertoires in COVID-19. Clones were read by immunoSEQ multiplex PCR, and TCRdb kept only the in-frame ones, dropping some. Of approximately 12,000 clones in the sample, approximately 89% were seen once. What was sequenced was peripheral blood. The origin of the receptors is a human donor in a cohort sampled during active COVID-19.

V gene TRBV19 combines with J gene TRBJ1-2; 8 bases line up with TRBD1. V was clipped by 5 bases and J by 8 bases; unmatched bases: 7. The CDR3 has 13 amino acids. The germline V gene encodes CDR1 LNHDA and CDR2 SQIVND (reference sequence). The CDR3 sequence: CASSDQGAFGYTF. The DNA for the CDR3 is TGTGCCAGTAGTGACCAGGGGGCTTTCGGCTACACCTTC. Drawing the rest from reference TRBV19 and TRBJ1-2, the complete variable domain is DGGITQSPKYLFRKEGQNVTLSCEQNLNHDAMYWYRQDPGQGLRLIYYSQIVNDFQKGDIAEGYSVSREKKESFPLTVTSAQKNPTAFYLCASSDQGAFGYTFGSGTRLTVV.

This chain joins TRBV27 and TRBJ2-6; the D is unclear. Germline CDR1 reads MNHEY; CDR2 reads SMNVEV (reference sequence). Trimming stripped 5 bases from V and 3 bases from J, with 20 bases between. The CDR3 spans 18 residues. Written as DNA, the CDR3 is TGTGCCAGCAGTCTTTACCCCCCGAGGCCTTATGGGGCCAACGTCCTGACTTTC. The encoded protein is CASSLYPPRPYGANVLTF.

The J gene is TRBJ1-4, the V gene TRBV4-1; 9 bases fit TRBD1. The CDR3 extends over 15 amino acids. Germline values: CDR1 MGHRA, CDR2 YSYEKL. Trimming at V came to 1 base and at J to 7 bases, leaving 4 bases not matched to a gene. The CDR3 region is CASSQVGTGREKLFF. The CDR3 nucleotides read TGCGCCAGCAGCCAAGTCGGGACAGGGCGTGAAAAACTGTTTTTT.

A single count supports this clone. The genes are TRBV12-5 and TRBJ2-2; D unresolved. V was shortened by 6 bases and J by 3 bases, with 8 bases between the two germline ends. CDR1 is LGHNT, CDR2 FRNRAP, per germline. The CDR3 runs 13 residues. For the CDR3, the DNA is TGTGCTAGTGGGAAACGGGACACCGGGGAGCTGTTTTTT. Its translation is CASGKRDTGELFF.

A single count supports this clone. This chain connects TRBV9 to TRBJ2-3; D gene unclear. V was cut by 0 bases and J by 0 bases, with 8 bases left in between. CDR1 and CDR2 (germline): SGDLS, YYNGEE. The CDR3 is 15 residues long. This CDR3 reads CASSVVSASTDTQYF. The CDR3 bases are TGTGCCAGCAGCGTAGTGTCAGCGAGCACAGATACGCAGTATTTT.

This clone was picked up a small number of times. The DNA for the CDR3 is TGCAGCGTCTACAGGGAACACACTGAAGCTTTCTTT. Its protein product is CSVYREHTEAFF. The chain carries TRBV29-1 and TRBJ1-1; TRBD1 is a possible D gene (6 bases). Germline V CDR1 and CDR2: SQVTM, ANQGSEA. There are 12 residues in the CDR3. V dropped 6 bases and J dropped 3 bases, with 11 bases sitting between them.

This clone was found once. J is TRBJ1-2 and V is TRBV30; unclear D gene. The CDR3 extends over 12 amino acids. CDR1 and CDR2 (germline): GTSNPN, SVGIG (reference sequence). Trimming took off 0 bases at V and 8 bases at J, with 10 bases between the two ends. The CDR3 is CAWSVQALGYTF. The CDR3 DNA follows: TGTGCCTGGAGTGTTCAGGCCTTGGGCTACACCTTC. Full variable domain (missing parts from reference TRBV30 and TRBJ1-2): SQTIHQWPATLVQPVGSPLSLECTVEGTSNPNLYWYRQAAGRGLQLLFYSVGIGQISSEVPQNLSASRPQDRQFILSSKKLLLSDSGFYLCAWSVQALGYTFGSGTRLTVV.

This rearrangement joins TRBV29-1 to TRBJ1-2; the match to TRBD1 covers 8 bases. The CDR3 has 12 amino acids. Germline V gene lookup returns CDR1 SQVTM and CDR2 ANQGSEA. J gave up 8 bases and V 5 bases, and 7 bases lay outside the gene matches. CDR3 sequence reads: CSVIQGARGYTF. CDR3 nucleotide sequence: TGCAGCGTTATTCAGGGGGCTCGGGGCTACACCTTC. The whole variable domain, filled in from reference TRBV29-1 and TRBJ1-2, reads SAVISQKPSRDICQRGTSLTIQCQVDSQVTMMFWYRQQPGQSLTLIATANQGSEATYESGFVIDKFPISRPNLTFSTLTVSNMSPEDSSIYLCSVIQGARGYTFGSGTRLTVV.

This chain joins TRBV6-5 and TRBJ1-1, with TRBD1 matching over 10 bases. This CDR3 comprises 14 residues. Trimming took 6 bases from V and 4 from J; bases not matched to a gene: 5. The germline CDR1 and CDR2 sequences are MNHEY and SVGAGI. The CDR3 protein is CASRHRDRGTEAFF. The CDR3 nucleotides are TGTGCCAGCAGACACCGGGACAGGGGCACTGAAGCTTTCTTT.